One sample yielded the 2 T cell receptor beta chains listed below, sequenced in a study of immune characterization of retroperitoneal liposarcoma. TCRdb reprocessed the PCR reads with MiXCR, giving one entry per CDR3 protein. The data contain 7,500 to 8,500 distinct CDR3 sequences, about 38% of them singletons. Sequencing was done on a sample of tumor tissue. Every receptor here comes from a male donor with retroperitoneal liposarcoma.

CDR3 protein: CASSRLRDNEQYF. CDR3 DNA: TGTGCCAGCAGCCGGTTACGTGACAATGAGCAGTACTTC. This chain uses TRBV11-2 with TRBJ2-1; D is unresolved. Near its end, the DNA agrees better with TRBJ2-7, so the J call may be wrong. From germline, CDR1 is SGHAT and CDR2 FQNNGV. The CDR3 runs 13 residues.

This clonotype was picked up one time. This chain links TRBV6-1 with TRBJ2-5; D uncertain. Trimming removed 7 bases at V and 2 bases at J, with 5 bases between. This CDR3 is 11 amino acids long. Per the germline V gene, CDR1 is MNHNS and CDR2 is SASEGT. The CDR3 here is CASTPQETQYF. CDR3 bases: TGTGCCAGCACCCCTCAAGAGACCCAGTACTTC.